Below are 23 T cell receptor beta chains sequenced from a single sample in a study of T-cell memory formation after mild COVID-19. TCRdb re-analysed the 5' RACE reads in MiXCR, keeping a single row per CDR3 protein. In the table there are a few hundred thousand distinct CDR3 sequences, 25% to 30% of which are singletons. The sequenced material came from PBMCs or a T cell subset sorted from them (not recorded which). Receptor source: an adult woman who had mild COVID-19 (a few samples of this study predate the infection). Cell type and time point are not known.

The J gene is TRBJ2-2, the V gene TRBV24-1; the match to TRBD2 covers 11 bases. V trimming: 5 bases; J trimming: 2 bases; junction bases outside the gene matches: 6. The CDR3 has 17 amino acids. Germline assignment: CDR1 KGHDR and CDR2 SFDVKD. The CDR3 DNA is TGTGCCACCAGTGTCCTGGGACTAGCGGACAACACCGGGGAGCTGTTTTTT. Translation gives CATSVLGLADNTGELFF.

Only a few counts were recorded for this clonotype. V is TRBV5-1 and J is TRBJ1-1, with D tentatively TRBD1 (6 bases). The V end lost 0 bases, the J end lost 3 bases, and 12 bases lay between the germline ends. The CDR3 has 15 amino acids. Germline V gene sequence: CDR1 SGHRS, CDR2 YFSETQ. CDR3 DNA sequence: TGCGCCAGCAGCTTGGACAGGGCTTTGGACACTGAAGCTTTCTTT. Its translation: CASSLDRALDTEAFF.

This clonotype has only a few counts. CDR3 amino acids: CASTYGQGTEAFF. As DNA, the CDR3 is TGCGCCAGCACCTATGGGCAGGGCACTGAAGCTTTCTTT. V is TRBV5-1 and J is TRBJ1-1; the D gene is possibly TRBD1 (5 bases). Germline CDR1 and CDR2: SGHRS and YFSETQ. Trimming took 6 bases from V and 4 from J, leaving 13 bases between them. The CDR3 is 13 residues long. Full variable domain (remainder filled in from reference TRBV5-1 and TRBJ1-1): KAGVTQTPRYLIKTRGQQVTLSCSPISGHRSVSWYQQTPGQGLQFLFEYFSETQRNKGNFPGRFSGRQFSNSRSEMNVSTLELGDSALYLCASTYGQGTEAFFGQGTRLTVV.

Many counts were recorded for this clonotype. The chain has TRBV5-1 and TRBJ2-2; tentatively, D is TRBD2 (5 bases). Looked up from germline, CDR1 is SGHRS and CDR2 is YFSETQ. The CDR3 runs 13 residues. V dropped 3 bases and J dropped 9 bases, with 12 bases sitting between them. The CDR3 nucleotides read TGCGCCAGCAGCTACAACGCGGGCAGGGAGCTGTTTTTT. It translates to CASSYNAGRELFF.

This clonotype was seen a few times. V usage is TRBV25-1 and J usage is TRBJ2-7; D might be TRBD1 or TRBD2, each matching 6 bases. The V gene lost 5 bases and the J gene lost 3 bases, with 11 bases spanning the gap. This CDR3 is built from 13 residues. Germline CDR1 reads MGHDK; CDR2 reads SYGVNS. CDR3 DNA: TGTGCCAGCAGTAGGGGGGACTTCTACGAGCAGTACTTC. Translating gives CASSRGDFYEQYF.

This clonotype was seen more than once but under ten times. The V call is TRBV7-9, the J call TRBJ2-3; D gene uncertain. Germline CDR1 is SEHNR and CDR2 is FQNEAQ (reference sequence). This CDR3 region has 14 residues. V lost 7 bases to trimming and J lost 0 bases, with 11 bases between them. The CDR3 DNA is TGTGCCAGCACCCTCGAAGGAAGCACAGATACGCAGTATTTT. Translation gives CASTLEGSTDTQYF.

The rearrangement links TRBV7-2 to TRBJ1-1, with TRBD1 identical over 10 bases. The trim removed 5 bases at V and 3 bases at J, leaving 6 bases unmatched. This CDR3 is 15 amino acids long. Germline V gene sequence: CDR1 SGHTA, CDR2 FQGNSA. In nucleotides, the CDR3 is TGTGCCAGCAGCCGCCAGACAGGGGGCTACACTGAAGCTTTCTTT. This codes for CASSRQTGGYTEAFF.

This clonotype has just a few counts. The gene calls are TRBV7-2 and TRBJ2-2, with D perhaps TRBD2 (5 bases). This CDR3 spans 14 amino acids. In germline, CDR1 is SGHTA, CDR2 FQGNSA. V was trimmed by 4 bases and J by 6 bases, leaving 12 bases between them. CDR3 sequence (DNA): TGTGCCAGCAGCTCCGAGCGGCACGCCGGGGAGCTGTTTTTT. This sequence encodes CASSSERHAGELFF.

This clonotype was counted only a few times. The chain is built from TRBV25-1 and TRBJ2-3, with D tentatively TRBD1 (6 bases). The CDR3 loop spans 18 amino acids. Trimming took off 7 bases at V and 0 bases at J, with 23 bases between the two ends. Germline V gives CDR1 MGHDK, CDR2 SYGVNS. CDR3 in amino acids: CASTKVNWAQGSTDTQYF. For the CDR3, the DNA is TGTGCCAGCACCAAAGTCAATTGGGCACAGGGAAGCACAGATACGCAGTATTTT.

This chain connects TRBV9 to TRBJ2-5; no reliable D call. The germline V gene has CDR1 SGDLS and CDR2 YYNGEE. V dropped 4 bases and J dropped 9 bases, with 16 bases sitting between them. The CDR3 is made up of 13 amino acids. The CDR3 coding sequence is TGTGCCAGCAGCCCCGGTGGTACCCAGGCCCAGTACTTC. Amino acid sequence: CASSPGGTQAQYF.

This clonotype was detected a few times. This CDR3 is CSAHSSSYEQYF. DNA for the CDR3: TGCAGCGCCCATTCAAGCTCCTACGAGCAGTACTTC. The chain carries TRBV29-1 and TRBJ2-7; unclear D gene. The CDR3 runs to 12 residues. Trimming removed 7 bases at V and 0 bases at J, with 10 bases between. CDR1 is SQVTM and CDR2 is ANQGSEA in the germline V gene.

In its sample, this clonotype was seen a few times. The chain couples TRBV6-5 to TRBJ2-1, with 9 bases identical to TRBD2. J lost 5 bases, V lost 2 bases, and 4 bases had no gene match. Germline V gene data show CDR1 as MNHEY and CDR2 as SVGAGI. CDR3 size: 15 residues. The CDR3 region is CASSYPSGAHNEQFF. The DNA for the CDR3 is TGTGCCAGCAGTTACCCTAGCGGGGCTCACAATGAGCAGTTCTTC.

This clonotype was seen only once. The rearrangement links TRBV12-3 or TRBV12-4 to TRBJ1-2, with TRBD1 matching 9 bases. V was pared by 5 bases and J by 4 bases, with 11 bases of the junction left unmatched. The CDR3 extends over 16 amino acids. The CDR3 sequence is CASSPPGQGVTYGYTF. The CDR3 region has the DNA TGTGCCAGCAGTCCCCCGGGACAGGGAGTTACCTATGGCTACACCTTC.

This clonotype has a handful of counts. This sequence joins TRBV5-1 and TRBJ2-1, with D perhaps matching TRBD2 (5 bases). Germline V gene lookup returns CDR1 SGHRS and CDR2 YFSETQ. The CDR3 is 16 amino acids. Trimming removed 4 bases from V and 10 bases from J, with 24 bases in between. CDR3 in DNA: TGCGCCAGCAGCCCCGAAGGTCGAGCGGCGGTAGGGGAGCAGTTCTTC. The encoded protein is CASSPEGRAAVGEQFF.

This chain links TRBV3-1 with TRBJ1-4, with D unresolved. V was shortened by 2 bases and J by 8 bases, with 12 bases between the two germline ends. The CDR3 has 14 amino acids. The germline CDR1 and CDR2 sequences are LGHDT and YNNKEL (reference sequence). The CDR3 loop is CASSQNLDGEKLFF. The CDR3 nucleotides are TGTGCCAGCAGCCAAAATCTCGATGGGGAAAAACTGTTTTTT.

This chain connects TRBV30 to TRBJ1-2; D unresolved. Per the germline V gene, CDR1 is GTSNPN and CDR2 is SVGIG (reference sequence). Trimming shortened V by 3 bases and J by 2 bases, and 10 bases separated the two germline ends. The CDR3 sequence is 13 residues long. The CDR3 region is CAWSKDENYGYTF. CDR3 DNA sequence: TGTGCCTGGAGCAAGGACGAGAACTATGGCTACACCTTC.

In this sample, this clonotype turned up a few times. The V and J genes are TRBV5-1 and TRBJ2-7; 10 bases agree with TRBD2. This CDR3 region has 17 residues. CDR1 is SGHRS, CDR2 YFSETQ, per germline. Germline trimming cut 2 bases from V and 0 bases from J; bases unmatched to any gene: 8. This CDR3 is CASSFPGLAGASYEQYF. Here the CDR3 DNA reads TGCGCCAGCAGCTTTCCGGGCCTAGCGGGGGCCTCCTACGAGCAGTACTTC.

This clonotype was picked up a small number of times. The CDR3 protein is CASSPRDSANYGYTF. The CDR3, as DNA: TGTGCCAGCAGTCCCCGGGACTCCGCTAACTATGGCTACACCTTC. The rearrangement links TRBV12-3 or TRBV12-4 to TRBJ1-2, with D possibly TRBD1 on 5 matching bases. The CDR3 covers 15 residues. V gave up 5 bases and J gave up 0 bases, with 13 bases separating them.

This clonotype has just a few counts. V gene TRBV29-1 combines with J gene TRBJ2-3; 11 bases agree with TRBD1. The CDR3 totals 16 residues. Germline loops: CDR1 SQVTM, CDR2 ANQGSEA. Trimming took 1 base from V and 4 from J; bases not matched to a gene: 7. DNA of the CDR3: TGCAGCGTTGAAGGAAAGGGACAGGGGGGGCCAGATACGCAGTATTTT. Its protein is CSVEGKGQGGPDTQYF.

The chain combines TRBV5-5 with TRBJ2-7; D may be TRBD1 (6 bases). Germline V CDR1 and CDR2: SGHKS, YYEKEE (reference sequence). The CDR3 runs 15 residues. The V end lost 1 base, the J end lost 3 bases, and 14 bases lay between the germline ends. CDR3 region: CASSLRTASGYEQYF. As DNA, the CDR3 is TGTGCCAGCAGCTTGCGGACAGCGTCGGGCTACGAGCAGTACTTC. The entire variable domain, with the rest obtained from reference TRBV5-5 and TRBJ2-7, is as follows: DAGVTQSPTHLIKTRGQQVTLRCSPISGHKSVSWYQQVLGQGPQFIFQYYEKEERGRGNFPDRFSARQFPNYSSELNVNALLLGDSALYLCASSLRTASGYEQYFGPGTRLTVT.

The chain couples TRBV24-1 to TRBJ2-3; no reliable D call. The V gene lost 4 bases and the J gene lost 4 bases, with 11 bases spanning the gap. Germline V gives CDR1 KGHDR, CDR2 SFDVKD. The CDR3 runs to 14 residues. The CDR3 here is CATSEFLRADTQYF. The DNA of the CDR3 is TGTGCCACCAGTGAATTTTTACGGGCAGATACGCAGTATTTT.

The chain links TRBV6-6 to TRBJ2-5; 13 nucleotides agree with TRBD2. With V trimmed by 5 bases and J by 5 bases, 11 bases remained unmatched. CDR1 and CDR2 (germline): MNHNY, SVGAGI (reference sequence). This CDR3 is built from 17 residues. DNA of the CDR3: TGTGCCAGCAGTGTACCCGGGACTAGCGGGATCGAGGAGACCCAGTACTTC. It codes for CASSVPGTSGIEETQYF.

The chain uses TRBV29-1 and TRBJ2-1, with 11 bases identical to TRBD1. J gave up 6 bases and V 5 bases, and 6 bases lay outside the gene matches. The CDR3 covers 14 residues. CDR1 and CDR2 from the germline V gene are SQVTM and ANQGSEA. The CDR3 bases are TGCAGCGTTCTATGGACAGGGGGCTCCAATGAGCAGTTCTTC. Translation: CSVLWTGGSNEQFF.